Included here is one T cell receptor beta chain sequence, with context. The sample comes from a study of blood T cell repertoires in COVID-19. Study at large: Material from acute and convalescent COVID-19 was sourced from the United States, Italy and Spain. T cells, B-cell-depleted T cells, or PBMCs supplied cDNA or gDNA.

Authors' analysis steps: Reference gene primer amplification gave nucleated cell count estimates. Data came from immunoSEQ multiplex PCR; TCRdb stores just in-frame clones and leaves some out. V and J calls and clone size are as listed in that table; D and trimming were resolved from the DNA. The sample has some 150,000 clones, about 85% seen once; the top ten hold 0.63%. The CDR3 totals 15 residues. The V gene lost 0 bases and the J gene lost 1 base, with 9 bases spanning the gap. Germline CDR1 LGHNA, CDR2 YNFKEQ. The receptor was derived from a man in his fifties or sixties with COVID-19, enrolled during active disease. This chain joins TRBV4-2 and TRBJ1-1, with D unresolved. The sequenced material came from peripheral blood. The CDR3 nucleotides are TGTGCCAGCAGCCAAGACGGGGTTGAGAACACTGAAGCTTTCTTT. Its protein is CASSQDGVENTEAFF.